This TCR beta chain was recorded in a study of T cells in Graves' hyperthyroidism and ophthalmopathy. Amplification yielded TCR beta CDR3 regions, with RNA transcripts as the source. TCR CDR3 underwent first-round RT-PCR with the HTBI primer set. From the multiplex PCR reads, TCRdb called clonotypes with MiXCR, one entry per CDR3 protein. The data contain roughly 300,000 distinct CDR3 sequences, around a quarter of them seen just once; the ten biggest clones take up approximately 30%. The source material was blood. This receptor was obtained from a man aged 35-49 years with Graves' hyperthyroidism that later progressed to Graves' ophthalmopathy.

CDR3: CASSQIASETQYF. The CDR3 nucleotides read TGCGCCAGCAGCCAGATAGCGTCAGAGACCCAGTACTTC. V and J are TRBV4-1 and TRBJ2-5, with TRBD2 as a possible D gene (5 bases). Germline assignment: CDR1 MGHRA and CDR2 YSYEKL. V lost 3 bases, J lost 4 bases, and 9 bases lay in between. This CDR3 contains 13 residues.